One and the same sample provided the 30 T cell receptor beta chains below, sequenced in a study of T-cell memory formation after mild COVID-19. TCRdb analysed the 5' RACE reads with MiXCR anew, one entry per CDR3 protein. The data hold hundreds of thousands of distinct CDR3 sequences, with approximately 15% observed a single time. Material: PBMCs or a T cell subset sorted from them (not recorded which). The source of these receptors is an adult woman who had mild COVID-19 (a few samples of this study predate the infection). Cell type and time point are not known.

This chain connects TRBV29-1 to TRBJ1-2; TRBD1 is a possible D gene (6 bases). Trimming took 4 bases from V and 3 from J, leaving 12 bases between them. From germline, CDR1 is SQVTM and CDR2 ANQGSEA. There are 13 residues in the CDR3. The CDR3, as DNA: TGCAGCGTTGGGGGGGGCGCCGACTATGGCTACACCTTC. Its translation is CSVGGGADYGYTF.

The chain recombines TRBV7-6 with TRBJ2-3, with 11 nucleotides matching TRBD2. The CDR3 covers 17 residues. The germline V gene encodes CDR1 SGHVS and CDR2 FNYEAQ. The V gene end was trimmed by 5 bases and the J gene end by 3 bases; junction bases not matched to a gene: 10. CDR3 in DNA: TGTGCCAGCAGCCCCATAGCGGGGGGGCCTTCGACAGATACGCAGTATTTT. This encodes CASSPIAGGPSTDTQYF.

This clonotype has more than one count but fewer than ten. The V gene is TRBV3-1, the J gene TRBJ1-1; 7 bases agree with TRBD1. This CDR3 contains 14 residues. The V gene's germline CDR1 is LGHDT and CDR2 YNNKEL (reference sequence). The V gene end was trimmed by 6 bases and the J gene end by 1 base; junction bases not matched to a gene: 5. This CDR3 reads CASRPQGTNTEAFF. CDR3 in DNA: TGTGCCAGCAGACCACAGGGGACGAACACTGAAGCTTTCTTT.

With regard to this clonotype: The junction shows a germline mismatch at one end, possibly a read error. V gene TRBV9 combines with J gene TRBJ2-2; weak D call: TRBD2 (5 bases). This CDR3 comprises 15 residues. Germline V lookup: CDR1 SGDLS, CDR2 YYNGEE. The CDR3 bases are TGTGCCAGCAGCGTAACTCCGAGGAACACCGGGGAGCTGTATTTT. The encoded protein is CASSVTPRNTGELYF.

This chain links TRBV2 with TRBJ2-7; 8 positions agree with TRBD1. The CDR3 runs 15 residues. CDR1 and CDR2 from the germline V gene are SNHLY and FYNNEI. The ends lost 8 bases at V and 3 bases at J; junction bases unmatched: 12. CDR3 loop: CASYGGDRSLYEQYF. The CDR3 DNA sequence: TGTGCCAGCTACGGCGGGGACAGGAGCCTCTACGAGCAGTACTTC. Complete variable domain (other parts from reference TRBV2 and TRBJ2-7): EPEVTQTPSHQVTQMGQEVILRCVPISNHLYFYWYRQILGQKVEFLVSFYNNEISEKSEIFDDQFSVERPDGSNFTLKIRSTKLEDSAMYFCASYGGDRSLYEQYFGPGTRLTVT.

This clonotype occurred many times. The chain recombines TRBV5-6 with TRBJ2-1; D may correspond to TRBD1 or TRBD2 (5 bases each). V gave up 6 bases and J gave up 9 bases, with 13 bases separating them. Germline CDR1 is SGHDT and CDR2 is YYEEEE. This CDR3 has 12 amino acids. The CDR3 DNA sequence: TGTGCCAGCACCTGGGGGTTAGGTGAGCAGTTCTTC. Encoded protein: CASTWGLGEQFF.

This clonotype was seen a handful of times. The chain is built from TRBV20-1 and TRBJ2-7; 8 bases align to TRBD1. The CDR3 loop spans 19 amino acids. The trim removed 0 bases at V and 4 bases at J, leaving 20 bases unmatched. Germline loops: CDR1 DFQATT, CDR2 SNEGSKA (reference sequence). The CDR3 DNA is TGCAGTGCTAGAGATGGTGGCAGGGGGCCGGCGGAGGCCTCGTACGAGCAGTACTTC. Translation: CSARDGGRGPAEASYEQYF.

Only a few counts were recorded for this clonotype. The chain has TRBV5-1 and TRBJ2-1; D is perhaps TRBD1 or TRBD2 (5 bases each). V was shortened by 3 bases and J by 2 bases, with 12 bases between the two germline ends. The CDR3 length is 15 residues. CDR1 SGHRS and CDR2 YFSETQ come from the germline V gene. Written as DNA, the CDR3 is TGCGCCAGCAGCTACGGGGACGGCGCCTACAATGAGCAGTTCTTC. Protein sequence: CASSYGDGAYNEQFF.

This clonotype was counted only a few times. CDR3 protein: CASTLGGGGLEGTDTQYF. For the CDR3, the DNA is TGTGCCAGCACCCTAGGTGGGGGCGGCTTAGAAGGCACAGATACGCAGTATTTT. The genes are TRBV12-3 or TRBV12-4 and TRBJ2-3, with a possible D match to TRBD1 (6 bases). The V end lost 7 bases, the J end lost 1 base, and 24 bases lay between the germline ends. CDR3 size: 18 residues.

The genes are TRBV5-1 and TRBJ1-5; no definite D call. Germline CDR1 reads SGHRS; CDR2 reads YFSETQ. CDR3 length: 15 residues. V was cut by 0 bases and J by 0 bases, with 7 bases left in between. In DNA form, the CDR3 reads TGCGCCAGCAGCTTGGAGAGTAGTAGCAATCAGCCCCAGCATTTT. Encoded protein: CASSLESSSNQPQHF.

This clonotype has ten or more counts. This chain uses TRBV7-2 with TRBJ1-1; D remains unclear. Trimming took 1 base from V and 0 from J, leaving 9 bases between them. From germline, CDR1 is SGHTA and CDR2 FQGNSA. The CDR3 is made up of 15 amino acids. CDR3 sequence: CASSLGGRVNTEAFF. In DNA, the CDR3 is TGTGCCAGCAGCTTAGGAGGACGAGTGAACACTGAAGCTTTCTTT.

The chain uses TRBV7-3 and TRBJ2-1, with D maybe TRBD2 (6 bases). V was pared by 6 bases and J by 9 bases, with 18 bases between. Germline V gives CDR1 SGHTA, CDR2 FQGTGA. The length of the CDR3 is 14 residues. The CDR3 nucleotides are TGTGCCAGCAGACCCGGGACTGGGGCCGGTGAGCAGTTCTTC. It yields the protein CASRPGTGAGEQFF.

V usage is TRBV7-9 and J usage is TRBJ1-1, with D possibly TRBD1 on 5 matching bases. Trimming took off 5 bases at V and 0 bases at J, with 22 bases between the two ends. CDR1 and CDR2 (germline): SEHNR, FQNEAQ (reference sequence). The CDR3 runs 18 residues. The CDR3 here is CASSPRAGQRVMNTEAFF. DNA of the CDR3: TGTGCCAGCAGCCCCCGAGCCGGACAAAGGGTGATGAACACTGAAGCTTTCTTT.

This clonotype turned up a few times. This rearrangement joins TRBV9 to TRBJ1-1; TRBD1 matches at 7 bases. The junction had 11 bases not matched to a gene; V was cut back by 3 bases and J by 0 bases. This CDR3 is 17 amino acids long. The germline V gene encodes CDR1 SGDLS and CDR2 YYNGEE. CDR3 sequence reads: CASSAWRDSPMNTEAFF. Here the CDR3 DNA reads TGTGCCAGCAGCGCCTGGAGGGACAGTCCAATGAACACTGAAGCTTTCTTT.

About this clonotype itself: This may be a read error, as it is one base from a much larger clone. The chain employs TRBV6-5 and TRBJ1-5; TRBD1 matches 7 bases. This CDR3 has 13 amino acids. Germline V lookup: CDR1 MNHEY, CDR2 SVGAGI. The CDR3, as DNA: TGTGCCAGAAGTTACCAGGGGGTTGGGCCCCAGCATTTT. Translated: CARSYQGVGPQHF.

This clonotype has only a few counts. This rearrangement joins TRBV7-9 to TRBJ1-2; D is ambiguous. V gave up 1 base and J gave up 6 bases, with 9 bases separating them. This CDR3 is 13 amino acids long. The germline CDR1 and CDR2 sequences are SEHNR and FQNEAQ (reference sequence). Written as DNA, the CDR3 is TGTGCCAGCAGCTTAGTACAGCTCAATGGCTACACCTTC. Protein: CASSLVQLNGYTF.

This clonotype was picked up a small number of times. The CDR3 region has the DNA TGCGCCAGCAGCCCGCTGAGAGGACAGGGTAATTGGTACGAGCAGTACTTC. Translated, it gives CASSPLRGQGNWYEQYF. This chain connects TRBV4-1 to TRBJ2-7, with 8 bases identical to TRBD1. Germline V lookup: CDR1 MGHRA, CDR2 YSYEKL. J lost 4 bases, V lost 4 bases, and 15 bases had no gene match. The CDR3 is made up of 17 amino acids.

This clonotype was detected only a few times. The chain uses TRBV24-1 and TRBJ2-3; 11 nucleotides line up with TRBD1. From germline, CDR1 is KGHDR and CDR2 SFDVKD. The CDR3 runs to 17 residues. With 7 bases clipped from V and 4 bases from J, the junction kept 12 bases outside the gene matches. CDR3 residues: CATSRRTGGDWSDTQYF. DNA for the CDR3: TGTGCCACCAGCCGACGGACAGGGGGCGACTGGTCAGATACGCAGTATTTT.

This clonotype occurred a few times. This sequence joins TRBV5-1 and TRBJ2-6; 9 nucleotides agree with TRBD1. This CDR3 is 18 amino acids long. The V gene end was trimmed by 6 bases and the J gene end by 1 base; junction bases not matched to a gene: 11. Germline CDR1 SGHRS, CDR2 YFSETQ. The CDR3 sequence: CASTHGTGGSSGANVLTF. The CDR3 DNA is TGCGCCAGCACCCACGGCACAGGGGGCTCATCTGGGGCCAACGTCCTGACTTTC.

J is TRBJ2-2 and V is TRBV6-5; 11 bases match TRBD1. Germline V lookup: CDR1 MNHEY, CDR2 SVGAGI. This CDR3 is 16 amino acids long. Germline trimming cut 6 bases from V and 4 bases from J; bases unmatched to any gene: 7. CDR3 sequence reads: CASRRAGTGGTGELFF. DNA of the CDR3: TGTGCCAGCAGAAGAGCCGGGACAGGGGGCACCGGGGAGCTGTTTTTT.

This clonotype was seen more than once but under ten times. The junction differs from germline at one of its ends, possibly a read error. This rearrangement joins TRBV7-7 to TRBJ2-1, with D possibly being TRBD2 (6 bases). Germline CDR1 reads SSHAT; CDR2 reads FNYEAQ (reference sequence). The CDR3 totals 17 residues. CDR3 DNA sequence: TGTGCTAGCAGCTTAGCCCTATGGGGGGAGGTTCAGGATGAGCAGTTCTTC. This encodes CASSLALWGEVQDEQFF.

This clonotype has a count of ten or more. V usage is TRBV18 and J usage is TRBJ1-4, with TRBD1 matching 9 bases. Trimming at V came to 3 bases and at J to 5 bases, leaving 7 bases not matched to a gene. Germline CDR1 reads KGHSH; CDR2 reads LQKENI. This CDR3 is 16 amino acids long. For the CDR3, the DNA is TGTGCCAGCTCACCTCAACCGGGGACAGGGAATGAAAAACTGTTTTTT. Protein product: CASSPQPGTGNEKLFF.

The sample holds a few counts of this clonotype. Here the CDR3 reads CASSQWNRGTNTGELFF. CDR3 coding DNA: TGCGCCAGCAGCCAATGGAACAGGGGCACGAACACCGGGGAGCTGTTTTTT. J is TRBJ2-2 and V is TRBV4-1, with 7 bases identical to TRBD1. V dropped 2 bases and J dropped 0; count of bases not matched to a gene: 6. Germline lookup yields CDR1 MGHRA and CDR2 YSYEKL. This CDR3 is built from 17 residues.

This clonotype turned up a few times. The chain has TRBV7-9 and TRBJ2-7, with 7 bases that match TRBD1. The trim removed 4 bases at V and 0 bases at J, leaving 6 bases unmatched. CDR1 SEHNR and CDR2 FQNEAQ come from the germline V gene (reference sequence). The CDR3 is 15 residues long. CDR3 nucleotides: TGTGCCAGCAGCTCCCACAGGGGACCCTCCTACGAGCAGTACTTC. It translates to CASSSHRGPSYEQYF.

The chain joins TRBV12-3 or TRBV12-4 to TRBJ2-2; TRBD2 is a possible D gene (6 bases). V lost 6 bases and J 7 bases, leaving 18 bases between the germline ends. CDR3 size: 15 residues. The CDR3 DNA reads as TGTGCCAGCAGCCTATCGGGAGCCACCGGCGGGGAGCTGTTTTTT. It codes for CASSLSGATGGELFF.

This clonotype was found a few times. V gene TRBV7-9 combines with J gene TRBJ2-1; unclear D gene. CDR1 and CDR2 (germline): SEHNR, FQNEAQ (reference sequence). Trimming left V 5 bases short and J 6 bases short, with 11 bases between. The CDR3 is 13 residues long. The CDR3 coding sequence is TGTGCCAGCAGCCGAGCGCCTAGCAATGAGCAGTTCTTC. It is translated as CASSRAPSNEQFF.

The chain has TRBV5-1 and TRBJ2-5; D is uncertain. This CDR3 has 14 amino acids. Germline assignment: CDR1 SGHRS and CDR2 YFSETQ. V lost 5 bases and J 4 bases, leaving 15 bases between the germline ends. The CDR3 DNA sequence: TGCGCCAGCAGTCCTGAAGGGTCCCCAGAGACCCAGTACTTC. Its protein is CASSPEGSPETQYF.

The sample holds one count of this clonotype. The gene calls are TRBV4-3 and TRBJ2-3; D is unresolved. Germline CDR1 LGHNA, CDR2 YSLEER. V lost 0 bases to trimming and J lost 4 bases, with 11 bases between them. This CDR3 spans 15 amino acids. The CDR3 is CASSQDSPLSDTQYF. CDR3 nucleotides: TGCGCCAGCAGCCAAGATTCCCCTCTCTCAGATACGCAGTATTTT.

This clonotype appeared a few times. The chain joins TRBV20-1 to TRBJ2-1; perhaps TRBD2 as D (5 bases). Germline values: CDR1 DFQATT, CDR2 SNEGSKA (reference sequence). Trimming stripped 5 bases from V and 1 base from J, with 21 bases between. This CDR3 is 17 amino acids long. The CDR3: CSALLPWRRKSYNEQFF. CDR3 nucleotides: TGCAGTGCTCTACTACCCTGGAGGCGGAAGTCCTACAATGAGCAGTTCTTC.

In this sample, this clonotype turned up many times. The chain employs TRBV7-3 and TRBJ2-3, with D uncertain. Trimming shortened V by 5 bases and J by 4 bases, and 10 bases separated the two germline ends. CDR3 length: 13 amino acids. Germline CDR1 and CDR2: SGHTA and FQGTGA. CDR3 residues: CASSRIKADTQYF. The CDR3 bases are TGTGCCAGCAGCCGAATAAAGGCAGATACGCAGTATTTT.